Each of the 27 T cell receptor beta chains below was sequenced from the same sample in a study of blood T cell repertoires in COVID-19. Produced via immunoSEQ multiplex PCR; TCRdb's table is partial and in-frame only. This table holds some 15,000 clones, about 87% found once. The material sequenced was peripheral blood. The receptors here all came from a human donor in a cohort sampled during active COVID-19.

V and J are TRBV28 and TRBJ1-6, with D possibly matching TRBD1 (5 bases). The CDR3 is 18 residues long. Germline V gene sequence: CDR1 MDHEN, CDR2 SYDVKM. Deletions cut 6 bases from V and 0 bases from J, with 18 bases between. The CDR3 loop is CASSTGGLRSSYNSPLHF. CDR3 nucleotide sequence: TGTGCCAGCAGCACCGGGGGACTGCGGAGCTCCTATAATTCACCCCTCCACTTT. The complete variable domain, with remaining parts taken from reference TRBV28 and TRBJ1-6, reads DVKVTQSSRYLVKRTGEKVFLECVQDMDHENMFWYRQDPGLGLRLIYFSYDVKMKEKGDIPEGYSVSREKKERFSLILESASTNQTSMYLCASSTGGLRSSYNSPLHFGNGTRLTVT.

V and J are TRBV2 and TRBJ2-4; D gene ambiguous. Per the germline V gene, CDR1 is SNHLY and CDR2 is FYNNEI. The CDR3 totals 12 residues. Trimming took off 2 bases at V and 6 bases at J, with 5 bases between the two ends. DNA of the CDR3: TGTGCCAGCAGTGAACTCGGAAACATTCAGTACTTC. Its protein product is CASSELGNIQYF.

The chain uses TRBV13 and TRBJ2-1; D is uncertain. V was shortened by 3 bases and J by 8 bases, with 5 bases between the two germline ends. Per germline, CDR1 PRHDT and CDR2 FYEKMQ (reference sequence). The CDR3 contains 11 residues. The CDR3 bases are TGTGCCAGCAGCTTCGAGGATGAGCAGTTCTTC. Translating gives CASSFEDEQFF.

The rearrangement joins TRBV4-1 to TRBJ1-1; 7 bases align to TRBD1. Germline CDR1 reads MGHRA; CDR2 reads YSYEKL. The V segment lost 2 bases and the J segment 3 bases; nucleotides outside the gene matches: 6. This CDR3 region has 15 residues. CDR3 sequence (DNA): TGCGCCAGCAGCCAATCGCGCAGGGGGGACACTGAAGCTTTCTTT. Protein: CASSQSRRGDTEAFF.

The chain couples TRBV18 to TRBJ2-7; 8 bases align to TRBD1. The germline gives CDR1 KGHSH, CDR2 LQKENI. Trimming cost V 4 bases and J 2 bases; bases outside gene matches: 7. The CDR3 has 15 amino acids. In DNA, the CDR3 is TGTGCCAGCTCACTCTCCGGGACAGGCACCTACGAGCAGTACTTC. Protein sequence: CASSLSGTGTYEQYF.

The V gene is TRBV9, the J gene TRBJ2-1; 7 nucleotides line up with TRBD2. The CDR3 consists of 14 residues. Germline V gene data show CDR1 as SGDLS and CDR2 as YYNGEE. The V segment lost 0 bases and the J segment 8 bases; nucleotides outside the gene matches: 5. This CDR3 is CASSVAYRGDEQFF. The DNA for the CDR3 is TGTGCCAGCAGCGTAGCTTACCGGGGGGATGAGCAGTTCTTC.

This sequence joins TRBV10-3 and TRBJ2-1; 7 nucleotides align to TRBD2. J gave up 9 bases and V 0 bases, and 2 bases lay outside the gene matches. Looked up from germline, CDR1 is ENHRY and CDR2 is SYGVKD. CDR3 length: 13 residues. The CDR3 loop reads CAISESVAGEQFF. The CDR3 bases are TGTGCCATCAGTGAGTCGGTAGCGGGTGAGCAGTTCTTC.

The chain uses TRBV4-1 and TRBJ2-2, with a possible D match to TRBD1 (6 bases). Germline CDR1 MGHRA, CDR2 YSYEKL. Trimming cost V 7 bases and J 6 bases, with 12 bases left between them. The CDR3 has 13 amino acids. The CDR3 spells CASTLPGAGELFF. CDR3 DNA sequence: TGCGCCAGCACCTTACCAGGGGCCGGGGAGCTGTTTTTT.

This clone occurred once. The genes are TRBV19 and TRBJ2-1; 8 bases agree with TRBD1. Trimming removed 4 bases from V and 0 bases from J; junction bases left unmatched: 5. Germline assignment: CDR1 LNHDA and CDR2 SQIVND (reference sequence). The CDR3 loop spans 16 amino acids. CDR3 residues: CASSSLDRGSYNEQFF. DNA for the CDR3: TGTGCCAGTAGTAGCCTCGACAGGGGCTCCTACAATGAGCAGTTCTTC. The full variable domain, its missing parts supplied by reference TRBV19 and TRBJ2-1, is DGGITQSPKYLFRKEGQNVTLSCEQNLNHDAMYWYRQDPGQGLRLIYYSQIVNDFQKGDIAEGYSVSREKKESFPLTVTSAQKNPTAFYLCASSSLDRGSYNEQFFGPGTRLTVL.

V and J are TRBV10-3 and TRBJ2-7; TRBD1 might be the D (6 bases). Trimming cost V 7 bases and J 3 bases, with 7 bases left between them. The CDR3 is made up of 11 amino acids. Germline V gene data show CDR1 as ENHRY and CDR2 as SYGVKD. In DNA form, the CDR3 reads TGTGCCATCAAACAGGGCTACGAGCAGTACTTC. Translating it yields CAIKQGYEQYF.

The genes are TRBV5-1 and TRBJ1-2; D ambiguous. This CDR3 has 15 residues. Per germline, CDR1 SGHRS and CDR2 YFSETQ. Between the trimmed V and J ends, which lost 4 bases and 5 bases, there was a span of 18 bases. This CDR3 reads CASSPIRAARYGYTF. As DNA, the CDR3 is TGCGCCAGCAGCCCGATCCGCGCAGCGCGATATGGCTACACCTTC.

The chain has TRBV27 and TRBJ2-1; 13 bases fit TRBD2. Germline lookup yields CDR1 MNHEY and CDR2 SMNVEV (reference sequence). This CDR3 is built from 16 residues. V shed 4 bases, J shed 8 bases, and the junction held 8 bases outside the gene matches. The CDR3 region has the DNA TGTGCCAGCAGTTCGGGACTAGCGGGACTAGGGGATGAGCAGTTCTTC. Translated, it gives CASSSGLAGLGDEQFF.

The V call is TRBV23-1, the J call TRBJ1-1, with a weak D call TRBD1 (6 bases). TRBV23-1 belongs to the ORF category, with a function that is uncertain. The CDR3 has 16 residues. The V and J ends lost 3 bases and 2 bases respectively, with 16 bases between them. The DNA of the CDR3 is TGCGCCAGCAGTCATTGGGGGCGGATTGGCAACACTGAAGCTTTCTTT. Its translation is CASSHWGRIGNTEAFF.

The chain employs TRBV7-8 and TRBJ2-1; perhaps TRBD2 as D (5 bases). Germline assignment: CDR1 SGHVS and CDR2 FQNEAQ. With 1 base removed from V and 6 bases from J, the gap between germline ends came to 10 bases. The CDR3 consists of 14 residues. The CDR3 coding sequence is TGTGCCAGCAGCTTAGGGGGAGCGGTCAATGAGCAGTTCTTC. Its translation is CASSLGGAVNEQFF.

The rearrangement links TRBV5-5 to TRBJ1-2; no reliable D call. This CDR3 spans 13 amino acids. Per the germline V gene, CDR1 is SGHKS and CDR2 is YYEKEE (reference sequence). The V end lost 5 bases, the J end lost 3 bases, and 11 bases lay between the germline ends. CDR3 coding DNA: TGTGCCAGCAGGGCTCCTGCGGACTATGGCTACACCTTC. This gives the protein CASRAPADYGYTF.

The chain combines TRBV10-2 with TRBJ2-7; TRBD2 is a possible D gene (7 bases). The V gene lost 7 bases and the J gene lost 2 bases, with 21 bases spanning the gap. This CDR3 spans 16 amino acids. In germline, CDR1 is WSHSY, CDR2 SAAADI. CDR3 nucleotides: TGCGCCAGCACCCAAGGTGGGCGGGGGACAACCTACGAGCAGTACTTC. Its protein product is CASTQGGRGTTYEQYF.

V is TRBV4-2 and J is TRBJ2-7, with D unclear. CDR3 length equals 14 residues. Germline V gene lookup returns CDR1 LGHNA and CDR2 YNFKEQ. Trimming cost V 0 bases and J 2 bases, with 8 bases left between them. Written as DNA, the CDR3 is TGTGCCAGCAGCCAAGATCGGGTGGCCTACGAGCAGTACTTC. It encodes CASSQDRVAYEQYF.

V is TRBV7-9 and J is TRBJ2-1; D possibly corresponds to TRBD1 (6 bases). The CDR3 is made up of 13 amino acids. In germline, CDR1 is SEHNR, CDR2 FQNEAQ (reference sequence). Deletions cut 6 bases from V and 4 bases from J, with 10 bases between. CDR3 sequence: CASSKQGYNEQFF. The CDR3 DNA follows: TGTGCCAGCAGTAAACAGGGTTACAATGAGCAGTTCTTC.

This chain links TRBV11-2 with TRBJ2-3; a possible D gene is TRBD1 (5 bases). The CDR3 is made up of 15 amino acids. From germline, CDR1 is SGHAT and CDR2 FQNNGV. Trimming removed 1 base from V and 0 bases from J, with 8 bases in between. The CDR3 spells CASSLGTYSTDTQYF. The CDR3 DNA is TGTGCCAGCAGCTTAGGGACATATAGCACAGATACGCAGTATTTT.

The CDR3 loop reads CASSVRANSPLHF. The CDR3, as DNA: TGTGCCAGTAGTGTGAGAGCTAATTCACCCCTCCACTTT. The chain links TRBV19 to TRBJ1-6; D ambiguous. Per germline, CDR1 LNHDA and CDR2 SQIVND (reference sequence). The CDR3 spans 13 residues. V was trimmed by 5 bases and J by 6 bases, leaving 8 bases between them.

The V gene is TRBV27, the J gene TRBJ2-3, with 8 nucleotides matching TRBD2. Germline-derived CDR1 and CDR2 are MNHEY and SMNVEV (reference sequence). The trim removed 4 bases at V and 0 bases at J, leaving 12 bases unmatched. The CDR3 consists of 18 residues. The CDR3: CASSSRAGVGLSTDTQYF. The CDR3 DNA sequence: TGTGCCAGCAGTTCACGAGCGGGAGTTGGATTGAGCACAGATACGCAGTATTTT.

The DNA for the CDR3 is TGCGCCAGCAGCTTGGGGACTAGCGGGAGTTACGAGCAGTACTTC. Translating it yields CASSLGTSGSYEQYF. This chain joins TRBV5-1 and TRBJ2-7, with 13 nucleotides matching TRBD2. From germline, CDR1 is SGHRS and CDR2 YFSETQ. The J segment lost 4 bases and the V segment lost 0 bases, leaving 1 base of the junction unmatched. CDR3 length: 15 amino acids.

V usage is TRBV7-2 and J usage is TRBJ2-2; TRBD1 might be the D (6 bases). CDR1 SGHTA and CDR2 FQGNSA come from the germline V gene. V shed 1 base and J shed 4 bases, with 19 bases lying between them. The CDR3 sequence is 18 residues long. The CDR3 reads CASSLGILTGIGTGELFF. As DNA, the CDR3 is TGTGCCAGCAGCTTAGGGATCTTAACAGGGATCGGCACCGGGGAGCTGTTTTTT.

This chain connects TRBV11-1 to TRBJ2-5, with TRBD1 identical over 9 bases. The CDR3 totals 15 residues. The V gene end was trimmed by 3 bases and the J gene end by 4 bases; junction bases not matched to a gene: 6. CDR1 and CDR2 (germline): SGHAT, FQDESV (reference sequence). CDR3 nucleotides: TGTGCCAGCAGCTTTCTCAGGACAGGGGCAGAGACCCAGTACTTC. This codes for CASSFLRTGAETQYF.

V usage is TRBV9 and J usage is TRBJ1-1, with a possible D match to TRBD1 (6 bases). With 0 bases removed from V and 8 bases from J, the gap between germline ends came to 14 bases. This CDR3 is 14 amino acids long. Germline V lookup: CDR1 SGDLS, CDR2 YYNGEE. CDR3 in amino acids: CASSVAAGVEEAFF. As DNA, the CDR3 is TGTGCCAGCAGCGTAGCTGCAGGGGTGGAGGAAGCTTTCTTT.

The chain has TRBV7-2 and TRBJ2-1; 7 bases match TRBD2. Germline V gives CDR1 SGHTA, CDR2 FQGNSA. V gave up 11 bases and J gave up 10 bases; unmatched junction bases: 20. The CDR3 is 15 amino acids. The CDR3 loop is CASPNRRAGAGEQFF. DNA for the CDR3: TGTGCCTCACCAAACCGGCGGGCGGGAGCAGGAGAGCAGTTCTTC.

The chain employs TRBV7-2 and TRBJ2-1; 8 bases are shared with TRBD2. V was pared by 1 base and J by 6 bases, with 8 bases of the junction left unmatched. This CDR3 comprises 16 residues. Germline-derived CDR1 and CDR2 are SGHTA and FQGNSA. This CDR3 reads CASSLDSGGSGNEQFF. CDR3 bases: TGTGCCAGCAGCTTAGATTCGGGAGGGTCGGGCAATGAGCAGTTCTTC.